Following are 28 T cell receptor beta chains from one sample sequenced in a study of blood T cell repertoires in COVID-19. Method: immunoSEQ multiplex PCR; TCRdb's copy keeps in-frame clones and lacks some. Of about 140,000 clones in the sample, around 87% were seen once. Material: PBMCs or T cells enriched from blood (not recorded which). Every receptor here comes from a man aged 55 to 70 who had recovered from COVID-19.

This clone was seen a handful of times. The J gene is TRBJ1-1, the V gene TRBV2; D call uncertain. The germline CDR1 and CDR2 sequences are SNHLY and FYNNEI. The CDR3 extends over 16 amino acids. The ends were cut back, 0 bases at V and 6 bases at J, with 17 bases in the middle. CDR3 bases: TGTGCCAGCAGTGAAGCTAGCGGAAATCGATCCCCTGAAGCTTTCTTT. This translates into CASSEASGNRSPEAFF.

V usage is TRBV2 and J usage is TRBJ1-6, with TRBD1 identical over 7 bases. Germline lookup yields CDR1 SNHLY and CDR2 FYNNEI. Trimming took 5 bases from V and 7 from J; bases not matched to a gene: 14. CDR3 length equals 17 residues. In nucleotides, the CDR3 is TGTGCCAGCAGTAAATATTTCAGGACAGGAGGGAATTCACCCCTCCACTTT. The encoded protein is CASSKYFRTGGNSPLHF.

The chain has TRBV7-6 and TRBJ2-3; possible D gene TRBD1, 6 bases. Trimming cost V 0 bases and J 0 bases, with 10 bases left between them. CDR3 length: 16 residues. Germline loops: CDR1 SGHVS, CDR2 FNYEAQ. The chain's CDR3 is CASSLAQGGSTDTQYF. For the CDR3, the DNA is TGTGCCAGCAGCTTAGCACAGGGTGGGAGCACAGATACGCAGTATTTT.

V is TRBV7-9 and J is TRBJ1-1; 7 nucleotides match TRBD1. The V gene end was trimmed by 6 bases and the J gene end by 6 bases; junction bases not matched to a gene: 7. The CDR3 is 13 residues long. Germline assignment: CDR1 SEHNR and CDR2 FQNEAQ (reference sequence). The CDR3: CASRDTGAAEAFF. For the CDR3, the DNA is TGTGCCAGCAGGGATACAGGGGCCGCTGAAGCTTTCTTT. The entire variable domain, with the rest obtained from reference TRBV7-9 and TRBJ1-1, is as follows: DTGVSQNPRHKITKRGQNVTFRCDPISEHNRLYWYRQTLGQGPEFLTYFQNEAQLEKSRLLSDRFSAERPKGSFSTLEIQRTEQGDSAMYLCASRDTGAAEAFFGQGTRLTVV.

The V and J genes are TRBV6-5 and TRBJ2-7; 7 positions match TRBD2. The J segment lost 5 bases and the V segment lost 7 bases, leaving 11 bases of the junction unmatched. CDR1 is MNHEY, CDR2 SVGAGI, per germline. The CDR3 length is 14 residues. As DNA, the CDR3 is TGTGCCAGCACGGGGGGAGTTCGTTCGAACGAGCAGTACTTC. Protein product: CASTGGVRSNEQYF.

The chain couples TRBV6-1 to TRBJ1-2, with D perhaps TRBD1 (5 bases). CDR3 length: 17 residues. Germline V CDR1 and CDR2: MNHNS, SASEGT. Between the trimmed V and J ends, which lost 2 bases and 2 bases, there was a span of 18 bases. Here the CDR3 reads CASSEWRDRTVNYGYTF. The DNA for the CDR3 is TGTGCCAGCAGTGAATGGAGGGACCGGACGGTGAACTATGGCTACACCTTC.

The genes are TRBV9 and TRBJ2-3, with D possibly TRBD2 on 7 matching bases. This CDR3 has 18 amino acids. The germline CDR1 and CDR2 sequences are SGDLS and YYNGEE. Trimming removed 0 bases from V and 0 bases from J, with 17 bases in between. The CDR3: CASSVGISGTSSTDTQYF. Written as DNA, the CDR3 is TGTGCCAGCAGCGTAGGAATCAGCGGGACATCTAGCACAGATACGCAGTATTTT.

CDR3 nucleotide sequence: TGTGCCAGCAGTGCGATACTAGCGGGAGGGCCAGGCGAGCAGTACTTC. This encodes CASSAILAGGPGEQYF. V and J are TRBV6-1 and TRBJ2-7; 13 nucleotides line up with TRBD2. The V gene end was trimmed by 4 bases and the J gene end by 6 bases; junction bases not matched to a gene: 9. CDR1 is MNHNS and CDR2 is SASEGT in the germline V gene. The CDR3 runs 16 residues.

This chain uses TRBV27 with TRBJ2-1; possible D gene TRBD1, 6 bases. Germline lookup yields CDR1 MNHEY and CDR2 SMNVEV (reference sequence). V was trimmed by 2 bases and J by 12 bases, leaving 17 bases between them. This CDR3 contains 14 residues. CDR3 sequence reads: CASSLKTGHLVQFF. CDR3 sequence (DNA): TGTGCCAGCAGTTTAAAAACGGGACATCTCGTGCAGTTCTTC.

The chain couples TRBV7-9 to TRBJ1-1; 7 nucleotides align to TRBD1. The V segment lost 5 bases and the J segment 5 bases; nucleotides outside the gene matches: 5. The CDR3 totals 13 residues. Germline CDR1 is SEHNR and CDR2 is FQNEAQ (reference sequence). The CDR3 protein is CASSQTGKTEAFF. The CDR3 DNA follows: TGTGCCAGCAGCCAGACAGGGAAAACTGAAGCTTTCTTT. Filled out from reference TRBV7-9 and TRBJ1-1, the complete variable domain reads DTGVSQNPRHKITKRGQNVTFRCDPISEHNRLYWYRQTLGQGPEFLTYFQNEAQLEKSRLLSDRFSAERPKGSFSTLEIQRTEQGDSAMYLCASSQTGKTEAFFGQGTRLTVV.

The CDR3 region has the DNA TGTGCCAGCAGCCGGGACAGAAAATATGGCTACACCTTC. Its protein product is CASSRDRKYGYTF. This sequence joins TRBV14 and TRBJ1-2; 7 bases are shared with TRBD1. Germline V gene sequence: CDR1 SGHDN, CDR2 FVKESK. J was trimmed by 5 bases and V by 4 bases; bases with no gene match: 4. The CDR3 is 13 residues long.

The J gene is TRBJ1-2, the V gene TRBV2; the match to TRBD1 covers 7 bases. The ends lost 3 bases at V and 7 bases at J; junction bases unmatched: 8. The CDR3 has 14 amino acids. CDR1 and CDR2 (germline): SNHLY, FYNNEI. The CDR3 loop reads CASSDLEGGIGYTF. DNA of the CDR3: TGTGCCAGCAGTGATCTTGAAGGGGGCATTGGCTACACCTTC.

The chain uses TRBV18 and TRBJ2-2; 8 nucleotides line up with TRBD2. The trim removed 3 bases at V and 0 bases at J, leaving 3 bases unmatched. Germline CDR1 and CDR2: KGHSH and LQKENI. CDR3 length: 16 amino acids. CDR3 amino acids: CASSPVAGSNTGELFF. CDR3 bases: TGTGCCAGCTCACCGGTAGCGGGGTCGAACACCGGGGAGCTGTTTTTT.

V and J are TRBV2 and TRBJ1-5; TRBD1 aligns across 10 bases. J was trimmed by 0 bases and V by 5 bases; bases with no gene match: 4. CDR3 length: 16 residues. Germline assignment: CDR1 SNHLY and CDR2 FYNNEI. DNA of the CDR3: TGTGCCAGCAGTCGGGACAGGGGTAATAGCAATCAGCCCCAGCATTTT. This encodes CASSRDRGNSNQPQHF.

The rearrangement uses TRBV21-1 and TRBJ2-5; the DNA was not used to check the table's D call, TRBD2. TRBV21-1 is reported as a pseudogene. There are 19 residues in the CDR3. The CDR3 reads CASSTEAALAGGNGETQYF. CDR3 in DNA: TGTGCCAGCAGCACCGAGGCGGCGCTAGCGGGGGGGAATGGTGAGACCCAGTACTTC.

The chain recombines TRBV3-1 (or the pseudogene TRBV3-2) with TRBJ2-3; TRBD2 matches 11 bases. The CDR3 runs 18 residues. With V trimmed by 0 bases and J by 6 bases, 11 bases remained unmatched. CDR1 LGHDT and CDR2 YNNKEL come from the germline V gene (reference sequence). CDR3 sequence reads: CASSQDLGLAALGDTQYF. The CDR3 DNA follows: TGTGCCAGCAGCCAAGATTTGGGACTAGCGGCCCTAGGGGATACGCAGTATTTT.

This chain joins TRBV28 and TRBJ1-4; 9 nucleotides agree with TRBD1. After removal of 5 bases from V and 0 bases from J, the junction contained 10 bases not matched to a gene. The V gene's germline CDR1 is MDHEN and CDR2 SYDVKM. The CDR3 covers 18 residues. The CDR3 loop reads CASSPAGQGYSTNEKLFF. As DNA, the CDR3 is TGTGCCAGCAGTCCGGCGGGACAGGGATATTCAACTAATGAAAAACTGTTTTTT.

Here the CDR3 DNA reads TGTGCCAGCAACTCCCCGGGACAGGGGGGGGCAAATGAGCAGTTCTTC. This gives the protein CASNSPGQGGANEQFF. The V and J genes are TRBV27 and TRBJ2-1, with TRBD1 identical over 11 bases. Losses at the gene ends were 7 bases for V and 7 bases for J; bases not matched to a gene: 12. The CDR3 has 16 amino acids. Per the germline V gene, CDR1 is MNHEY and CDR2 is SMNVEV (reference sequence).

The chain uses TRBV9 and TRBJ2-3; D not resolved. V lost 4 bases to trimming and J lost 6 bases, with 12 bases between them. The CDR3 has 13 amino acids. Per the germline V gene, CDR1 is SGDLS and CDR2 is YYNGEE. CDR3 in DNA: TGTGCCAGCAGCCCCTACTCCGCGGATACGCAGTATTTT. This encodes CASSPYSADTQYF.

In nucleotides, the CDR3 is TGTGCCAGCAGCTTGTACGCGACAGGAGTACGGACCCAGTACTTC. Protein: CASSLYATGVRTQYF. The chain links TRBV5-6 to TRBJ2-5, with D perhaps TRBD1 (6 bases). The CDR3 has 15 amino acids. CDR1 and CDR2 from the germline V gene are SGHDT and YYEEEE. With 1 base removed from V and 7 bases from J, the gap between germline ends came to 17 bases. Filled out from reference TRBV5-6 and TRBJ2-5, the complete variable domain reads DAGVTQSPTHLIKTRGQQVTLRCSPKSGHDTVSWYQQALGQGPQFIFQYYEEEERQRGNFPDRFSGHQFPNYSSELNVNALLLGDSALYLCASSLYATGVRTQYFGPGTRLLVL.

V is TRBV2 and J is TRBJ2-5; 7 bases map to TRBD1. V dropped 4 bases and J dropped 5; count of bases not matched to a gene: 4. Per the germline V gene, CDR1 is SNHLY and CDR2 is FYNNEI. The CDR3 sequence is 13 residues long. The CDR3 nucleotides are TGTGCCAGCAGTGGTAACAGGGGCGAGACCCAGTACTTC. Its translation: CASSGNRGETQYF.

The V call is TRBV5-1, the J call TRBJ2-5; perhaps TRBD1 as D (5 bases). This CDR3 is built from 13 residues. The germline V gene has CDR1 SGHRS and CDR2 YFSETQ. With 1 base removed from V and 5 bases from J, the gap between germline ends came to 9 bases. The CDR3 is CASSLSGLETQYF. For the CDR3, the DNA is TGCGCCAGCAGCTTGTCAGGGTTGGAGACCCAGTACTTC.

The chain is built from TRBV27 and TRBJ2-1; 11 nucleotides align to TRBD2. Germline V gene data show CDR1 as MNHEY and CDR2 as SMNVEV (reference sequence). Germline trimming cut 4 bases from V and 6 bases from J; bases unmatched to any gene: 5. The CDR3 sequence is 15 residues long. This chain's CDR3 is CASSSLSGGANEQFF. CDR3 coding DNA: TGTGCCAGCAGTTCCCTTAGCGGGGGGGCCAATGAGCAGTTCTTC.

The table lists this clone with a few counts. The gene calls are TRBV28 and TRBJ1-2, with D possibly TRBD1 on 6 matching bases. Germline CDR1 and CDR2: MDHEN and SYDVKM. The V end was cut by 2 bases, the J end by 7 bases, with 20 bases between. CDR3 length equals 16 residues. The CDR3 sequence is CASSLGGQGRGLGYTF. CDR3 DNA: TGTGCCAGCAGTTTAGGTGGGCAGGGGAGAGGTCTTGGCTACACCTTC.

The CDR3 DNA sequence: TGTGCCAGCGCTAGCGGGGGCTTTTACAATGAGCAGTTCTTC. Amino acids: CASASGGFYNEQFF. This chain joins TRBV7-9 and TRBJ2-1, with TRBD2 matching over 10 bases. This CDR3 spans 14 amino acids. J gave up 4 bases and V 8 bases, and 5 bases lay outside the gene matches. Germline V gene sequence: CDR1 SEHNR, CDR2 FQNEAQ (reference sequence). The whole variable domain, filled in from reference TRBV7-9 and TRBJ2-1, reads DTGVSQNPRHKITKRGQNVTFRCDPISEHNRLYWYRQTLGQGPEFLTYFQNEAQLEKSRLLSDRFSAERPKGSFSTLEIQRTEQGDSAMYLCASASGGFYNEQFFGPGTRLTVL.

Turning to this clone: The sample holds other DNA sequences that translate to the same CDR3. This rearrangement joins TRBV12-3 or TRBV12-4 to TRBJ2-7; D gene unclear. The CDR3 contains 12 residues. V lost 5 bases and J 1 base, leaving 6 bases between the germline ends. The CDR3 DNA sequence: TGTGCCAGCAGTCCCTCTTCCTACGAGCAGTACTTC. The encoded protein is CASSPSSYEQYF.

In DNA form, the CDR3 reads TGTGCCACCAGGGACAGGGGGAACACTGAAGCTTTCTTT. Protein sequence: CATRDRGNTEAFF. The chain is built from TRBV24-1 and TRBJ1-1; 9 bases match TRBD1. The CDR3 length is 13 residues. Losses at the gene ends were 7 bases for V and 1 base for J; bases not matched to a gene: 0. Germline lookup yields CDR1 KGHDR and CDR2 SFDVKD.

This chain connects TRBV15 to TRBJ1-5; 9 nucleotides align to TRBD1. This CDR3 contains 14 residues. The germline gives CDR1 LNHNV, CDR2 YYDKDF (reference sequence). V trimming: 5 bases; J trimming: 6 bases; junction bases outside the gene matches: 5. CDR3 residues: CATSGGQGSQPQHF. Here the CDR3 DNA reads TGTGCCACCAGCGGGGGACAGGGAAGTCAGCCCCAGCATTTT. Drawing the rest from reference TRBV15 and TRBJ1-5, the complete variable domain is DAMVIQNPRYQVTQFGKPVTLSCSQTLNHNVMYWYQQKSSQAPKLLFHYYDKDFNNEADTPDNFQSRRPNTSFCFLDIRSPGLGDTAMYLCATSGGQGSQPQHFGDGTRLSIL.